The clone carrying this T cell receptor beta chain has a count of ten or more. Its target is unknown. The germline gives CDR1 SGHRS, CDR2 YFSETQ. Trimming removed 1 base from V and 4 bases from J, with 12 bases in between. This CDR3 is built from 14 residues. This entry comes from a study of CD8 T cells in ankylosing spondylitis. Study-level results: Disease-linked clones reportedly showed significant enrichment in matched ankylosing spondylitis synovial fluid. Previously reported in reactive arthritis synovial fluid and blood were some of the motif variants. What seemed typical of ankylosing spondylitis blood was a TCR beta motif built from about eight highly homologous variants.

Construction of TCR beta libraries was performed using quantitative 5'-RACE with molecular barcodes. TCRdb fed the 5' RACE reads into MiXCR, producing one record per CDR3 protein. The data hold around 540,000 distinct CDR3 sequences, with over 9.5% observed a single time. The origin of this receptor is a male donor with ankylosing spondylitis. Material: blood, either unsorted or a sorted T cell fraction (not recorded which). The J gene is TRBJ2-7, the V gene TRBV5-1; D not resolved. For the CDR3, the DNA is TGCGCCAGCAGCTTGAATCGAAATCTATACGAGCAGTACGTC. Translated: CASSLNRNLYEQYV.